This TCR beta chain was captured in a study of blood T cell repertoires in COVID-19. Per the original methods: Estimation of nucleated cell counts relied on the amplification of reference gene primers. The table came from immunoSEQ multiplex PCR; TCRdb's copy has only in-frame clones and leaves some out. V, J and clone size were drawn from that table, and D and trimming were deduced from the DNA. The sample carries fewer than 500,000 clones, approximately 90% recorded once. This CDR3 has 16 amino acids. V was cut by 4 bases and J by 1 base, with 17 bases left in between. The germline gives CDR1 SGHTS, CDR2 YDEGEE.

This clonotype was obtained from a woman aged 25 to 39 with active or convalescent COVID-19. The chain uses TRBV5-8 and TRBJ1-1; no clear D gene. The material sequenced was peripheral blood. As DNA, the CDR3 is TGTGCCAGCAGCCTGGCTGTTCTACTACGGAACACTGAAGCTTTCTTT. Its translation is CASSLAVLLRNTEAFF.